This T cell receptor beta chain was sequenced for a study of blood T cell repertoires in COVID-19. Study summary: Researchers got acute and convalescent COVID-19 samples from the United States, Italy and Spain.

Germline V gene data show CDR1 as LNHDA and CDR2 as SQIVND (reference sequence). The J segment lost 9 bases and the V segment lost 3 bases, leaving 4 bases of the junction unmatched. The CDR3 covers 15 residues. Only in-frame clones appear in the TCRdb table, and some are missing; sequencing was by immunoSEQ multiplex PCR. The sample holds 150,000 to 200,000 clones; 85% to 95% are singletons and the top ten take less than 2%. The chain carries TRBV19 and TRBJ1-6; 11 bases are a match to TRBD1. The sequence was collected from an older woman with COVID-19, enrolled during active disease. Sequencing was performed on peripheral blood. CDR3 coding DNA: TGTGCCAGTAGTATGGGGACAGGGGGGAGTTCACCCCTCCACTTT. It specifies CASSMGTGGSSPLHF.